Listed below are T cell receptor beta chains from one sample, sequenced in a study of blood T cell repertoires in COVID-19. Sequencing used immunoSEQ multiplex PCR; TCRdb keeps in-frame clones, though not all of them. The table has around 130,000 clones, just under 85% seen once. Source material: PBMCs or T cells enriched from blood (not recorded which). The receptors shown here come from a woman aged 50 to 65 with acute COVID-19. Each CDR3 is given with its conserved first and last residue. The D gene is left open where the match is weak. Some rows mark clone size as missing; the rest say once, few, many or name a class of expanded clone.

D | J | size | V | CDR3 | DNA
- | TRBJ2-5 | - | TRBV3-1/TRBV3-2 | CASGPMGGLETQYF | TGTGCCAGCGGGCCCATGGGTGGATTGGAGACCCAGTACTTC
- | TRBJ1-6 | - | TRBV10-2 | CASSDQDRSPLHF | TGCGCCAGCAGTGACCAAGACAGGTCACCCCTCCACTTT
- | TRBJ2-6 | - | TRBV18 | CASSPTGAGANVLTF | TGTGCCAGCTCACCGACGGGGGCTGGGGCCAACGTCCTGACTTTC
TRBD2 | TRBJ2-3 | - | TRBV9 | CASTLTSGDTDTQYF | TGTGCCAGCACCCTCACTAGCGGGGACACAGATACGCAGTATTTT
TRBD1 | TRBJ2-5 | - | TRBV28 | CASSLYLTGSQETQYF | TGTGCCAGCAGTTTATACCTGACAGGGTCCCAAGAGACCCAGTACTTC
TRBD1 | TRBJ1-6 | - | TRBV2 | CASRETTGLNSPLHF | TGTGCCAGCAGGGAAACGACAGGGCTAAATTCACCCCTCCACTTT
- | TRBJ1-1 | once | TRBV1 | CTSSQETGQGAPEAFF | TGCACCAGCAGCCAAGAAACGGGACAGGGGGCCCCTGAAGCTTTCTTT
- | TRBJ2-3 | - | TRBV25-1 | CASSEGATSTDTQYF | TGTGCCAGCAGTGAGGGAGCGACTAGCACAGATACGCAGTATTTT
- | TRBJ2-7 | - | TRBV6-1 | CASSEAGAATYEQYF | TGTGCCAGCAGTGAAGCGGGAGCGGCCACCTACGAGCAGTACTTC
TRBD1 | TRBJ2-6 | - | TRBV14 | CASSQSQGTAISGANVLTF | TGTGCCAGCAGCCAATCCCAGGGGACAGCAATCTCTGGGGCCAACGTCCTGACTTTC
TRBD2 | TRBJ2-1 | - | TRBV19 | CASTRLAGGEQFF | TGTGCCAGTACACGACTAGCGGGAGGAGAGCAGTTCTTC
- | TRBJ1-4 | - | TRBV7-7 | CASSLNTGTNEKLFF | TGTGCCAGCAGCCTCAATACAGGAACTAATGAAAAACTGTTTTTT
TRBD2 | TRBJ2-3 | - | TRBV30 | CAWSRASGSDTQYF | TGTGCCTGGAGTAGGGCCAGCGGGAGTGATACGCAGTATTTT
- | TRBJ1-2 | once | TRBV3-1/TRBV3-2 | CASSPSGQLISGYTF | TGTGCCAGCAGCCCGTCAGGACAGCTAATATCGGGCTACACCTTC
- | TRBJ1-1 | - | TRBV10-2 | CASRLPYGNTEAFF | TGCGCCAGCCGACTCCCGTATGGGAACACTGAAGCTTTCTTT
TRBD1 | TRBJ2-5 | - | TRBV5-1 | CASSGGTGWGETQYF | TGCGCCAGCAGCGGTGGGACAGGGTGGGGAGAGACCCAGTACTTC